The source of this T cell receptor (beta chain) is a study of blood T cells in healthy people across ages (dated by TCRdb to 2015 to 2017). For context, the study as a whole: In model experiments, template switching captured roughly one uniquely barcoded TCR beta cDNA molecule for every two T cells. Using deep sequencing normalized with unique cDNA molecular identifiers, the study measured how TCR beta repertoire diversity changes with age. For two donors (one aged 18 to 29 and one aged 80 or older), the study analyzed two additional independent replicas of 1 million unique cDNA reads from the same blood draw. The donors were split into four age groups: young (average around 15 years), middle-aged (about 40), aged (over 55) and long-lived (approximately 89).

Libraries were built with 5' RACE. The sequencer listed for this sample is Illumina HiSeq 2500. The second PCR ran for about 7 to 11 cycles and used a J-beta primer mix along with a sample-barcoded 5' primer. A unique molecular identifier was introduced onto each TCR beta cDNA molecule by a template-switch 5' adaptor carrying 12 random nucleotides. Each sample yielded at least 2.5 million CDR3-containing paired-end reads. First-strand cDNA synthesis was performed from all RNA using the Mint cDNA synthesis kit, with priming by a TRBC-specific oligonucleotide. All cDNA was treated with uracil-DNA glycosylase and then went through a first 18-cycle PCR with the universal primers M1SS and BC2_uni_R. Under the source paper's analysis protocol: Normalization of each sample was performed by random selection of 1 million high-quality reads, each carrying a distinct molecular identifier. Instead of being binned into consensus sequences, reads with shared molecular identifiers were discarded. MiTCR, with a Q25 quality threshold and the strictest error-elimination algorithm, was used for CDR3 identification, clonotype clustering and error correction. A nonparametric unseen species model with Euler transformation was used to estimate a lower bound on total TCR beta diversity. TCRdb ran its own pipeline on the public reads, namely fastp trimming at Q25 and MiXCR clone calling, and kept in-frame beta chains. Every entry covers one CDR3 protein and lists the most common genes and DNA from its rows. These V and J calls originate from TCRdb's pipeline instead of the authors' own analysis. For this sample there are 450,000 to 650,000 distinct CDR3 sequences; 24% appear just once. Clones ranked in the top ten supply roughly 10% of the sample.

Overall study results and their limits: Compared with the aged group, more naive CD4+ T cells, fewer expanded clones and increased TCR diversity were shown by the long-lived group, suggesting age selection. A strong correlation was found between observed TCR beta diversity and the percentage of naive T cells measured by flow cytometry. As age increased, observed TCR beta diversity per million T cells dropped in a roughly linear way, and a significant reduction was already evident by age around 41. Bulk unsorted PBMC profiling prevented conclusive comparison of naive and antigen-experienced compartments. Donor CMV infection status was unknown, potentially confounding age-related changes in expanded clonotypes. Estimates of total diversity from one million sequenced T cells were regarded as lower bounds and underestimates.

The donors were roughly 40 Caucasian individuals from Russia, aged roughly 6 to 90 years, who were systemically healthy. Each donor gave 8 to 10 milliliters of peripheral blood, drawn into EDTA-treated Vacutainer tubes. PBMCs were isolated by Ficoll-Paque density-gradient centrifugation, with at least 7 million obtained per sample. Total RNA was extracted from PBMCs with Trizol reagent, with at least 5 micrograms obtained per sample. The percentages of naive CD45RAhigh/CD27high T cells were determined by flow cytometry on a PBMC aliquot from every donor. Points on this clonotype: It lacks a known antigen. Base-call qualities are not available, and no considerably larger clone is one nucleotide away.

From cysteine to phenylalanine, the CDR3 is 13 amino acids long. Here the CDR3 DNA is all that survives: 39 bases in frame from base 1. Taken from the germline V gene, the CDR1 and CDR2 loops are MNHEY and SVGEGT. V and J are truncated by 10 bases and 0 bases respectively, leaving an intervening sequence of 9 bases. The data were also submitted as part of a second study, on T cells of mothers and their children. According to the second study: Nine systemically healthy Caucasian individuals, comprising three mothers and their six children, were included as donors. cDNA synthesis consumed the entire amount of extracted RNA, loaded at approximately 1.6 ug RNA in each 15 ul reaction. In the second PCR, sample barcodes and 2-4 random nucleotides were introduced via the M1S primer. Each mother yielded over 8.5 million TCR beta CDR3 reads and each child about 3 million reads. Thymic selection similarly shapes TCR recombination output in related and unrelated pairs, with minor effect from inherited differences. Normalized repertoire overlap in related mother-child pairs was always slightly higher than in unrelated mother-child pairs, but the difference was never significant. No persistent microchimeric T cell clones were detected, at a sensitivity of 80 to 100 clones per million clonotypes. In the study, deep NGS was used to compare the TCR beta repertoires of mothers and children, and features distinguishing related mother-child pairs from unrelated individuals were sought. The mean age was approximately 41 +/- 4 years for the mothers and roughly 10 +/- 4 years for the children. After adapters were ligated using NEBNext reagents, the libraries underwent 100+100 nt paired-end sequencing on an Illumina HiSeq 2000. To prevent cross-contamination, the mother and child libraries were prepared one month apart and sequenced in separate runs. Each donor had between about 450,000 and 2,100,000 distinct TCR beta clonotypes identified. Naive TCR beta clonotypes were estimated from low-frequency clonotypes matched to each donor's FACS-determined naive share, without sorting.

The sequence is built from TRBV6-2 or TRBV6-3 and TRBJ2-2; the D gene is perhaps TRBD2, from 5 matching bases. Sequences were obtained from blood. The clonotype comes from a boy aged 10-17 years in good health. The sequenced DNA is TGTGCCACCACACTAGCGAACACCGGGGAGCTGTTTTTT. Its protein reads: CATTLANTGELFF.